This TCR beta chain was found in a study of blood T cell repertoires in COVID-19. Study context: The United States, Italy and Spain were the sources of the acute and convalescent COVID-19 samples. The analysed material was cDNA or gDNA that came from T cells, B-cell-depleted T cells, or PBMCs.

Under the authors' procedure: Estimates of nucleated cell counts were drawn from the amplification of reference gene primers. Generated by immunoSEQ multiplex PCR, the TCRdb table keeps only in-frame clones and is missing some. For V, J and clone size, that table is used; D and trimming come from the DNA. Of 250,000 to 300,000 clones in the sample, 70% to 90% were seen once. The CDR3 spans 10 residues. The V gene's germline CDR1 is LNHDA and CDR2 SQIVND (reference sequence). Trimming removed 9 bases at V and 9 bases at J, with 9 bases between. The count of this clone is one. Material: peripheral blood. V and J are TRBV19 and TRBJ2-1; possibly TRBD1 for D (6 bases). The receptor was isolated from a man aged 18 to 35 with active or convalescent COVID-19. The CDR3 is CASRGSEQFF. DNA of the CDR3: TGTGCCAGCAGGGGCTCTGAGCAGTTCTTC.